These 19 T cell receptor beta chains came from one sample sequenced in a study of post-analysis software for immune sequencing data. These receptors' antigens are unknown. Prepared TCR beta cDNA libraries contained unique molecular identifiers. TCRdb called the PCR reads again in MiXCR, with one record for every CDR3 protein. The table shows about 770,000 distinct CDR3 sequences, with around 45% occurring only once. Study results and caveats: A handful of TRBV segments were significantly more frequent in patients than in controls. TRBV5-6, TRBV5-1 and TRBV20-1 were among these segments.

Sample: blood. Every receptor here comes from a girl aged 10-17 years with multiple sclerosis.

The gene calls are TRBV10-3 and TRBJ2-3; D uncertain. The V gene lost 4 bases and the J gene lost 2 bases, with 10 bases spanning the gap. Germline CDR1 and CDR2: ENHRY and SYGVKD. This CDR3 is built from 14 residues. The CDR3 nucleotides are TGTGCCATCAGTGGGGCTACCACCACAGATACGCAGTATTTT. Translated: CAISGATTTDTQYF.

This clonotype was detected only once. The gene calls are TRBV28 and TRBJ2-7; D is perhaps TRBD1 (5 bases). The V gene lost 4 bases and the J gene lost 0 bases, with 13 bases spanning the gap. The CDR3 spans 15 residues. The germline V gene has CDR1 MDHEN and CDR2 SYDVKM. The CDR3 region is CASSSRQWSSYEQYF. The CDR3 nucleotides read TGTGCCAGCAGTTCCAGACAGTGGAGCTCCTACGAGCAGTACTTC.

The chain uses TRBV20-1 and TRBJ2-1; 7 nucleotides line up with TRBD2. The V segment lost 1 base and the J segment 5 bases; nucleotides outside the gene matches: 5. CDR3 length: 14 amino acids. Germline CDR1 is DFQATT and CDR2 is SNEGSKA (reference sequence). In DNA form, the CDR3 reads TGCAGTGCTAGAGTGAGCGGGAAACACAATGAGCAGTTCTTC. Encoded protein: CSARVSGKHNEQFF.

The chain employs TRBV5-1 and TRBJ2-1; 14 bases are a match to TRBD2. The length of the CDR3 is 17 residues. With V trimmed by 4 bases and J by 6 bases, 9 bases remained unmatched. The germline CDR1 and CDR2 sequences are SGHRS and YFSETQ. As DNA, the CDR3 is TGCGCCAGCAGCGCGGGACTAGCGGGAGTGTACCGCAATGAGCAGTTCTTC. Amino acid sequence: CASSAGLAGVYRNEQFF.

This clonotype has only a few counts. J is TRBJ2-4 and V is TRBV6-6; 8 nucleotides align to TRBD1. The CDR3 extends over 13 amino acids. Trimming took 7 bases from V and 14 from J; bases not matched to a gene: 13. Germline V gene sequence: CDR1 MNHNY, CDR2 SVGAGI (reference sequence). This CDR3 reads CASNPGQVEPEYF. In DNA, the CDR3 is TGTGCCAGCAACCCGGGACAGGTTGAGCCTGAGTACTTC.

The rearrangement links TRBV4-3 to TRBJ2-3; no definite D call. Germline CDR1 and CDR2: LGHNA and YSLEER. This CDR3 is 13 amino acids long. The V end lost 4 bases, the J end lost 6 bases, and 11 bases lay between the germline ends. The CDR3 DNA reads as TGCGCCAGCAGCCTCACCTTCGGCGATACGCAGTATTTT. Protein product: CASSLTFGDTQYF.

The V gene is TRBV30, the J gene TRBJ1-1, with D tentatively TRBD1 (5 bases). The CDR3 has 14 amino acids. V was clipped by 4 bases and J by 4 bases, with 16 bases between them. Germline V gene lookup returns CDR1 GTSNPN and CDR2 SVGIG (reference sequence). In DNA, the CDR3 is TGTGCCTGGATCTCTCGGGGGATGGGCACTGAAGCTTTCTTT. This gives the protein CAWISRGMGTEAFF.

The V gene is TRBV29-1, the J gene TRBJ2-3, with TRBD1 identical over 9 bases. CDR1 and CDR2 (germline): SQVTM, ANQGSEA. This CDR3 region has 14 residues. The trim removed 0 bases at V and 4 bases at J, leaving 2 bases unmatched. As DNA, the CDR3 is TGCAGCGTTGAAGAGGACAGGGGCCCAGATACGCAGTATTTT. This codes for CSVEEDRGPDTQYF.

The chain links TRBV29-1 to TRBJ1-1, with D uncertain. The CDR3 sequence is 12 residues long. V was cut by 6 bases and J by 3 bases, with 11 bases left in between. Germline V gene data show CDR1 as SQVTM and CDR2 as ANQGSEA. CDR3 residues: CSVWTHDTEAFF. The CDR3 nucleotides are TGCAGCGTGTGGACCCATGACACTGAAGCTTTCTTT.

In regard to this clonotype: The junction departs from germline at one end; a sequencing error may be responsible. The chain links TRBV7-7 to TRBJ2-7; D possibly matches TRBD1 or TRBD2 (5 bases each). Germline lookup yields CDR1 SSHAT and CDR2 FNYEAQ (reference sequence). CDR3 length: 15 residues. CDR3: CASSLSRGTIYEQYF. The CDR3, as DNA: TGTGCTAGCAGCTTAAGTAGAGGGACGATATACGAGCAGTACTTC.

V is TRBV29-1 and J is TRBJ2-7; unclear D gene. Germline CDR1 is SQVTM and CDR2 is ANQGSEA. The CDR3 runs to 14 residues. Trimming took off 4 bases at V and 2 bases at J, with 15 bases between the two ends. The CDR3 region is CSVVKIQNPYEQYF. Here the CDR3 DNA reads TGCAGCGTTGTGAAGATCCAAAACCCCTACGAGCAGTACTTC.

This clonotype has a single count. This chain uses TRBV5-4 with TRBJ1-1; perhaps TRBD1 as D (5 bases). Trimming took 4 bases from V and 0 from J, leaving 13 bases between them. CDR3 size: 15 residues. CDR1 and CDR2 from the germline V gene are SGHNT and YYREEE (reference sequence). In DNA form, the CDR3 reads TGTGCCAGCAGCGGTAACGGGACGGTGAACACTGAAGCTTTCTTT. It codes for CASSGNGTVNTEAFF. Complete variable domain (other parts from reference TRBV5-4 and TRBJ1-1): ETGVTQSPTHLIKTRGQQVTLRCSSQSGHNTVSWYQQALGQGPQFIFQYYREEENGRGNFPPRFSGLQFPNYSSELNVNALELDDSALYLCASSGNGTVNTEAFFGQGTRLTVV.

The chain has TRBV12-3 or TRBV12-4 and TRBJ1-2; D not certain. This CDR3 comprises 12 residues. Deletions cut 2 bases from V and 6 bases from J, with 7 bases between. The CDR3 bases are TGTGCCAGCAGTTTATATGGGAATGGCTACACCTTC. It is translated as CASSLYGNGYTF.

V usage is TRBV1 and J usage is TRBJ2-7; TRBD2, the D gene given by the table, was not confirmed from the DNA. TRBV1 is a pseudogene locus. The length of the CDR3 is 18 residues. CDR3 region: CTSSHLLGLGVRSYEQYF. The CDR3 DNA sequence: TGCACCAGCAGCCACCTCCTGGGCCTAGGTGTCCGCTCCTACGAGCAGTACTTC.

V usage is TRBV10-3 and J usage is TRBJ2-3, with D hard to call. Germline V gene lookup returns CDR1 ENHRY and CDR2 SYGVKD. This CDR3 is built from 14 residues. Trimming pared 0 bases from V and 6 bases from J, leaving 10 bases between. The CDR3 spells CAISESVSADTQYF. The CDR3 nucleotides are TGTGCCATCAGTGAGTCGGTGTCGGCGGATACGCAGTATTTT.

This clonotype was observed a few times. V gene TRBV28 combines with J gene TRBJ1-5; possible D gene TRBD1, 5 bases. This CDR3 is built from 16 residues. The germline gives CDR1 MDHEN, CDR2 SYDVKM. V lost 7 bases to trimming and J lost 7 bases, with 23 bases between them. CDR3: CASNPQGPHIGQPQHF. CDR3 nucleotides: TGTGCCAGCAATCCCCAGGGTCCCCACATTGGGCAGCCCCAGCATTTT.

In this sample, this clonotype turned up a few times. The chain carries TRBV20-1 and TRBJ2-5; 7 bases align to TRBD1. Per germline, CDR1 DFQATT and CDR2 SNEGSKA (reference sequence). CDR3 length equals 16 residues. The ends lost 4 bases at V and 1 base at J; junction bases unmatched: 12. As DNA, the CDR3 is TGCAGTGCTACAGCCTCACCGAGGGGGCTCCAAGAGACCCAGTACTTC. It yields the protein CSATASPRGLQETQYF.

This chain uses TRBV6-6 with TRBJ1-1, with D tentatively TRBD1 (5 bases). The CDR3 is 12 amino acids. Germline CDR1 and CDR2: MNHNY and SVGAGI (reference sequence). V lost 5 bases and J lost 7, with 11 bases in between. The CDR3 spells CASSAEGLEAFF. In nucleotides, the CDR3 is TGTGCCAGCAGTGCCGAGGGACTTGAAGCTTTCTTT.

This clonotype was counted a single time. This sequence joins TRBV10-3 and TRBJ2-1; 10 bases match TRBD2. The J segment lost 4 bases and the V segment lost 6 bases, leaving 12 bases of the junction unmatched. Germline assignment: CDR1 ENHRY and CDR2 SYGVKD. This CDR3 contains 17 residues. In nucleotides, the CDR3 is TGTGCCATCAGCGAGGGGAGCGGGAGGGCCTCATACAATGAGCAGTTCTTC. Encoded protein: CAISEGSGRASYNEQFF.